This T cell receptor (beta chain) appears in the sequencing data of a study of CXCR3-negative and CXCR3-positive naive CD8 T cells. Points from the study as a whole: Naive cells positive for CXCR3 carried more hydrophobic TRB CDR3s than CXCR3-negative ones. Whereas both naive subsets had comparably high diversity, memory CD8+ cells had much lower diversity. It was found that naive subsets had comparable surface CD5, and TCR strength was inferred from TRB CDR3 properties.

CDR1 is SQVTM, CDR2 ANQGSEA, per germline. The CDR3 contains 13 residues. The authors gated naive CD8+ T cells as CD45RO-CCR7+CD27+CD95-. In regard to this clonotype: What it binds is unknown.

Preparation of TRB cDNA libraries relied on 5' RACE carrying UMI labels. Reprocessing the 5' RACE reads, TCRdb reports a single entry for every CDR3 protein and omits DNA. The table lists about 150,000 distinct CDR3 sequences. The specimen was naive CXCR3+ CD8+ T cells from blood. Subset reported: CD45RO-CCR7+CD27+CD95- naive CD8+ T cells expressing CXCR3 (TNR3+). The V gene is TRBV29-1, the J gene TRBJ2-3; the D call from TCRdb, TRBD1, cannot be confirmed without DNA. The TCR sequence derives from a human donor in good health. Some clones in this sample may be carry-over from other donors' samples. CDR3 sequence reads: CSASGGRADTQYF.